The 8 T cell receptor beta chains reported below all come from one sample, sequenced in a study of T cells in Graves' hyperthyroidism and ophthalmopathy. Amplified TCR beta CDR3 regions derived from RNA transcripts. Primed by the HTBI set, a first-round RT-PCR was run on the TCR CDR3. TCRdb processed the multiplex PCR reads anew with MiXCR; each CDR3 protein has one entry. The sample records around 520,000 distinct CDR3 sequences, approximately 15% being singletons. Input material: blood. Receptor source: a young woman with Graves' hyperthyroidism.

The sample holds many counts of this clonotype. V is TRBV29-1 and J is TRBJ1-4; 9 nucleotides agree with TRBD1. V dropped 7 bases and J dropped 6; count of bases not matched to a gene: 6. Germline values: CDR1 SQVTM, CDR2 ANQGSEA. This CDR3 spans 13 amino acids. The CDR3 protein is CSAATGGYEKLFF. The CDR3 coding sequence is TGCAGCGCCGCGACAGGGGGGTATGAAAAACTGTTTTTT. Full variable domain (remainder filled in from reference TRBV29-1 and TRBJ1-4): SAVISQKPSRDICQRGTSLTIQCQVDSQVTMMFWYRQQPGQSLTLIATANQGSEATYESGFVIDKFPISRPNLTFSTLTVSNMSPEDSSIYLCSAATGGYEKLFFGSGTQLSVL.

This clonotype was counted ten times or more. The J gene is TRBJ2-3, the V gene TRBV7-8; 7 bases map to TRBD2. V lost 5 bases and J lost 2; bases outside the gene matches: 10. The CDR3 is made up of 16 amino acids. Germline V gene lookup returns CDR1 SGHVS and CDR2 FQNEAQ. The CDR3 reads CASSQTLALNTDTQYF. The CDR3 coding sequence is TGTGCCAGCAGCCAAACACTAGCGCTCAACACAGATACGCAGTATTTT.

As concerns this clonotype: This may be a read error: a much more frequent sequence differs by one nucleotide. V is TRBV10-3 and J is TRBJ2-1, with D perhaps given as TRBD1 or TRBD2 (5 bases each). CDR3 size: 14 residues. Germline lookup yields CDR1 ENHRY and CDR2 SYGVKD. CDR3 sequence reads: CAIGDPARENEQFF. For the CDR3, the DNA is TGTGCCATCGGTGACCCCGCCAGGGAGAATGAGCAGTTCTTC.

This clonotype was counted many times. This rearrangement joins TRBV20-1 to TRBJ2-7; TRBD2 agrees at 12 bases. This CDR3 is built from 13 residues. The V gene's germline CDR1 is DFQATT and CDR2 SNEGSKA (reference sequence). Losses at the gene ends were 3 bases for V and 7 bases for J; bases not matched to a gene: 4. CDR3 residues: CSARTSGSREQYF. The DNA for the CDR3 is TGCAGTGCTAGGACTAGCGGGAGTCGTGAGCAGTACTTC.

The chain uses TRBV27 and TRBJ2-7; D is ambiguous. The V and J ends lost 6 bases and 2 bases respectively, with 17 bases between them. This CDR3 is built from 15 residues. Germline values: CDR1 MNHEY, CDR2 SMNVEV (reference sequence). The DNA for the CDR3 is TGTGCCAGCAGCAAGACGAATTCTCATGCCTACGAGCAGTACTTC. Translation: CASSKTNSHAYEQYF.

The V call is TRBV7-3, the J call TRBJ2-6, with D perhaps TRBD1 (6 bases). The V and J ends lost 7 bases and 0 bases respectively, with 10 bases between them. CDR3 length: 15 amino acids. Germline V gene lookup returns CDR1 SGHTA and CDR2 FQGTGA. The CDR3 spells CASKSDSSGANVLTF. The CDR3 region has the DNA TGTGCCAGCAAGTCGGACAGCTCTGGGGCCAACGTCCTGACTTTC.

This sequence joins TRBV10-3 and TRBJ2-2; D unresolved. CDR1 is ENHRY and CDR2 is SYGVKD in the germline V gene. The CDR3 consists of 13 residues. Trimming stripped 7 bases from V and 6 bases from J, with 12 bases between. CDR3 sequence reads: CAITPRGAGELFF. In DNA form, the CDR3 reads TGTGCCATCACCCCCCGCGGCGCCGGGGAGCTGTTTTTT.

This clonotype was seen many times. The chain uses TRBV27 and TRBJ2-1; D uncertain. V shed 6 bases and J shed 0 bases, with 12 bases lying between them. CDR1 is MNHEY and CDR2 is SMNVEV in the germline V gene (reference sequence). The CDR3 has 15 amino acids. The CDR3 DNA sequence: TGTGCCAGCAGCCATAAAAAAGGCTCCTACAATGAGCAGTTCTTC. Amino acid sequence: CASSHKKGSYNEQFF.